The table lists the clone carrying this TCR beta chain with a few counts. The antigen is undetermined. MiXCR, run by TCRdb on the RT-PCR reads, gives a single entry per CDR3 protein. The top ten clones hold around 9.6% of a sample with about 620,000 distinct CDR3 sequences, 12% of them seen once. CDR1 is SNHLY, CDR2 FYNNEI, per germline. Trimming left V 7 bases short and J 4 bases short, with 5 bases between. The CDR3 consists of 11 residues. This sample was taken from a study of response to subunit inactivated influenza vaccine. Study-wide results and caveats: Authors suggested few new T cells are recruited by each seasonal influenza vaccination.

V is TRBV2 and J is TRBJ2-1; no firm D call. The source is a man between 45 and 60 years old who received an inactivated influenza vaccine. Sequences were derived from PBMCs from blood, sampled on the day of vaccination. CDR3 sequence reads: CASKVYNEQFF. The CDR3 DNA is TGTGCCAGCAAGGTTTACAATGAGCAGTTCTTC.